The following is a TCR beta chain sequence with its context. This clone was seen once. The clone's antigen remains unknown. Per-base qualities were not stored, and no clone one base away is much larger. The data derive from a study of shared clonotypes between healthy human individuals (TCRdb year 2020). For the wider study: The cohort comprised two women and three men aged 18 to 49 years. For each donor, CD4 naive and CD4 memory were each given three plates, CD8 naive was given two plates, and CD8 memory was given one plate. The study deeply sequenced blood TCR repertoires of five healthy adults to estimate repertoire size and the extent of clonotype sharing between individuals. To increase sequencing depth and limit assay-specific biases, TCR repertoire library preparation and sequencing were carried out by different laboratories using diverse techniques. Per donor, leukapheresis produced somewhere between about 0.9 and 9.5 billion PBMCs.

TCR CDR3 regions were amplified from genomic DNA by multiplex PCR using the deep immunoSEQ assay. Genomic DNA extracted from each cell subset was distributed evenly over all wells of several immunoSEQ 96-well plates, and each plate served as one replicate. For sorted subsets, each replicate PCR was loaded with 150 to 250 ng genomic DNA, equivalent to 30,000 to 35,000 T cell genomes. Purified libraries were quantified with a Qubit 3.0 fluorometer, sized on a Bioanalyzer 2100, and re-quantified with the KAPA Library Quantification kit. Every immunoSEQ 96-well plate was sequenced on a separate single-read 150-cycle Illumina NextSeq 550 flow cell. The original methods were these. Because only junctional sequences without quality scores were contained in the immunoSEQ output, filtering matching that applied to full-length reads could not be performed. To assign V/J genes and CDR3, sequences were annotated using PyIR, a Python wrapper for IgBLAST v1.9, with IMGT germline references. Reads were removed for weak V/J assignments (E-value above 1e-6), missing CDR3, stop codons, out-of-frame junctions, or ambiguous translated residues. A V3J clonotype was defined by an identical inferred V gene, J gene, and CDR3 amino acid sequence. To compute the percentage overlap between repertoires, the number of shared unique clonotypes was divided by the size of the smaller repertoire. Repertoire richness was assessed with RTK rarefaction, the Chao1 estimator, and Recon v2.1 estimates of unobserved clonotypes. Generation probabilities were computed with OLGA for all TCRbeta clonotypes obtained by the gDNA method from several donors. TCRdb obtained this table from immuneACCESS and retained in-frame rearrangements with V and J assigned. These tables miss some clones; where compared with another copy, unresolved V genes account for less than half of the shortfall, and the remainder is unexplained. That table furnishes V, J and clone size, whereas the DNA furnished D and trimming. The sample includes 650,000 to 800,000 clones, with 72% observed a single time. In total, the top ten clones hold around 1.7% of the sample.

Study-wide conclusions, independent of this receptor: Pairwise subsampling indicated that sequencing depth was expected to affect the degree of clonotype sharing among donors. Across a handful of donors, about 4.5% of naive CD4, 3.5% of naive CD8, about 2.3% of memory CD4, and roughly 0.41% of memory CD8 clonotypes were shared. Larger estimated clonotype richness was generally found for naive subsets than for memory subsets. Even with the large sequencing depth, rarefaction of the sorted-subset datasets indicated that sequencing was incomplete. Because the study included a small number of donors, the genetic and exposure-history diversity represented was limited. Compared with non-shared clonotypes, clonotypes shared by all four sorted-subset donors had higher generation probabilities. Only blood was sampled, and tissue TCR repertoires likely differ from those in blood.

The donors were healthy, HIV-negative adults who had no recently reported acute infections or vaccinations. Every donor was a Caucasian adult living in Nashville, Tennessee, USA. Magnetic negative selection was used to enrich CD4+ T cells, after which naive cells were positively selected on CD45RA and the negative fraction became the memory subset. Blood was collected by leukapheresis, and PBMCs were isolated by Ficoll-Histopaque density gradient centrifugation and then cryopreserved in liquid nitrogen vapor phase. Purity and quantity of every magnetically sorted T cell population were checked by analytical flow cytometry. Genomic DNA was isolated from each sorted fraction and quantified by UV absorbance on a Nanodrop 2000c. This clonotype was sampled from a young woman in good health. The specimen sequenced was memory CD4+ T cells sorted from blood. The meaning of the sample's cell subset or site label: CD45RA-negative fraction.

The CDR3 corresponds to CASSLWAGRMNTEAFF. The nucleotide sequence reads as follows: TGTGCCAGCAGTTTATGGGCGGGGCGCATGAACACTGAAGCTTTCTTT. This receptor chain uses TRBV28 and TRBJ1-1; a weak D assignment points to TRBD1 (5 bases agree). The germline V gene sets CDR1 to MDHEN and CDR2 to SYDVKM. Relative to germline, V is 0 bases shorter and J is 0 bases shorter, with 11 bases between their ends. The CDR3 has 16 amino acids, counting the end cysteine and phenylalanine. Just the 48-base CDR3 DNA is kept, in frame starting at base 1.